What follows are 21 T cell receptor beta chains derived from one specimen sequenced in a study of vaccination and CD4 T cells after COVID-19. What these receptors recognize is not known. Documented treatment: 10-day PBMC culture with coronavirus spike peptide pools or control peptides (ViraFEST assay). Scientists ran DNA taken from cultured CD4+ T cells through the Oncomine TCR Beta short-read assay for sequencing. TCRdb re-analysed the PCR reads in MiXCR, keeping a single row per CDR3 protein. The sample has 25,000 to 30,000 distinct CDR3 sequences, 50% seen once. The source was CD4+ T cells from blood, cultured in vitro, collected before SARS-CoV-2 vaccination. The receptors stem from a human donor who received a COVID-19 vaccine.

This chain joins TRBV6-5 and TRBJ2-3, with a tentative D call TRBD2 (6 bases). Trimming pared 0 bases from V and 2 bases from J, leaving 12 bases between. The CDR3 covers 16 residues. Germline V gene sequence: CDR1 MNHEY, CDR2 SVGAGI. The CDR3 here is CASSYSGGAATDTQYF. The DNA of the CDR3 is TGTGCCAGCAGTTACTCAGGCGGGGCCGCCACAGATACGCAGTATTTT.

The sample holds a few counts of this clonotype. V is TRBV12-3 or TRBV12-4 and J is TRBJ1-2, with D tentatively TRBD1 (5 bases). V was clipped by 5 bases and J by 4 bases, with 14 bases between them. This CDR3 spans 14 amino acids. CDR3 DNA sequence: TGTGCCAGCAGTCTGGTGCGGGGGAGCTATGGCTACACCTTC. As protein: CASSLVRGSYGYTF.

In its sample, this clonotype was seen a few times. V usage is TRBV6-5 and J usage is TRBJ2-4; 8 nucleotides agree with TRBD1. The germline V gene has CDR1 MNHEY and CDR2 SVGAGI. The trim removed 2 bases at V and 1 base at J, leaving 7 bases unmatched. This CDR3 is built from 17 residues. CDR3 coding DNA: TGTGCCAGCAGTTACCCCACAGGGGACAGGGCCAAAAACATTCAGTACTTC. Protein: CASSYPTGDRAKNIQYF.

The chain combines TRBV2 with TRBJ1-1; D is unresolved. The CDR3 totals 12 residues. CDR1 is SNHLY, CDR2 FYNNEI, per germline. V was cut by 6 bases and J by 8 bases, with 13 bases left in between. In nucleotides, the CDR3 is TGTGCCAGCAGGTTGGGCTTGGTCGAAGCTTTCTTT. Amino acids: CASRLGLVEAFF.

A few counts support this clonotype. The chain carries TRBV30 and TRBJ2-4; weak D call: TRBD1 (6 bases). CDR1 and CDR2 (germline): GTSNPN, SVGIG (reference sequence). The CDR3 is made up of 16 amino acids. Trimming cost V 0 bases and J 0 bases, with 12 bases left between them. Here the CDR3 reads CAWSVRDTLAKNIQYF. Here the CDR3 DNA reads TGTGCCTGGAGTGTAAGGGACACCCTAGCCAAAAACATTCAGTACTTC.

This chain uses TRBV5-4 with TRBJ1-2; 10 bases are shared with TRBD1. Per germline, CDR1 SGHNT and CDR2 YYREEE (reference sequence). The V segment lost 4 bases and the J segment 4 bases; nucleotides outside the gene matches: 4. The CDR3 has 14 residues. CDR3: CASSTDRGGYGYTF. CDR3 nucleotide sequence: TGTGCCAGCAGCACGGACAGGGGGGGCTATGGCTACACCTTC. The full variable domain, rest sourced from reference TRBV5-4 and TRBJ1-2, is ETGVTQSPTHLIKTRGQQVTLRCSSQSGHNTVSWYQQALGQGPQFIFQYYREEENGRGNFPPRFSGLQFPNYSSELNVNALELDDSALYLCASSTDRGGYGYTFGSGTRLTVV.

CDR3 sequence reads: CASSPGGYTDTQYF. The CDR3 DNA reads TGTGCCAGCAGCCCAGGGGGATACACAGATACGCAGTATTTT. The chain combines TRBV7-3 with TRBJ2-3; TRBD1 matches 7 bases. The trim removed 5 bases at V and 2 bases at J, leaving 4 bases unmatched. In germline, CDR1 is SGHTA, CDR2 FQGTGA. This CDR3 is built from 14 residues.

This clonotype has only a few counts. This chain uses TRBV12-3 or TRBV12-4 with TRBJ1-2; a possible D gene is TRBD1 (5 bases). V shed 8 bases and J shed 0 bases, with 16 bases lying between them. CDR3 length: 15 amino acids. CDR3 in amino acids: CASRALGVSNYGYTF. CDR3 sequence (DNA): TGTGCCAGCCGGGCGTTGGGGGTCTCTAACTATGGCTACACCTTC.

The chain is built from TRBV7-9 and TRBJ1-1, with TRBD1 identical over 7 bases. Per germline, CDR1 SEHNR and CDR2 FQNEAQ (reference sequence). With 5 bases clipped from V and 4 bases from J, the junction kept 13 bases outside the gene matches. The CDR3 length is 16 residues. The CDR3 DNA follows: TGTGCCAGCAGCCCCCGACAGGGCCTCAGGATCACTGAAGCTTTCTTT. Translating gives CASSPRQGLRITEAFF.

This clonotype was seen a handful of times. The chain recombines TRBV2 with TRBJ1-2; D not certain. CDR1 and CDR2 from the germline V gene are SNHLY and FYNNEI. The CDR3 consists of 13 residues. Trimming pared 6 bases from V and 1 base from J, leaving 9 bases between. The CDR3 sequence: CASRPGLNYGYTF. CDR3 nucleotide sequence: TGTGCCAGCAGACCCGGACTTAACTATGGCTACACCTTC.

The rearrangement links TRBV30 to TRBJ1-2, with a tentative D call TRBD1 (5 bases). The V gene's germline CDR1 is GTSNPN and CDR2 SVGIG (reference sequence). V was pared by 0 bases and J by 6 bases, with 11 bases between. The CDR3 totals 13 residues. This CDR3 is CAWSVSRDHGYTF. The CDR3 coding sequence is TGTGCCTGGAGTGTATCCAGGGATCATGGCTACACCTTC.

A few counts support this clonotype. The chain links TRBV20-1 to TRBJ1-1; D remains ambiguous. The V gene's germline CDR1 is DFQATT and CDR2 SNEGSKA (reference sequence). CDR3 length: 15 amino acids. V was pared by 5 bases and J by 5 bases, with 21 bases between. DNA for the CDR3: TGCAGTGCTCGGGCTAATTTCGGACGGCGGACTGAAGCTTTCTTT. It yields the protein CSARANFGRRTEAFF.

This clonotype was counted a few times. The chain carries TRBV5-1 and TRBJ1-2; D ambiguous. Germline lookup yields CDR1 SGHRS and CDR2 YFSETQ. V gave up 4 bases and J gave up 4 bases, with 11 bases separating them. This CDR3 contains 13 residues. The CDR3 DNA sequence: TGCGCCAGCAGCCCGGCAGAGGGCTATGGCTACACCTTC. This translates into CASSPAEGYGYTF.

The chain recombines TRBV10-3 with TRBJ1-1; D perhaps matches TRBD1 (6 bases). Trimming stripped 3 bases from V and 2 bases from J, with 13 bases between. In germline, CDR1 is ENHRY, CDR2 SYGVKD. This CDR3 contains 15 residues. The DNA for the CDR3 is TGTGCCATCAGTGATACCTACAGGGACAACACTGAAGCTTTCTTT. Its protein product is CAISDTYRDNTEAFF.

The chain couples TRBV12-3 or TRBV12-4 to TRBJ1-1; 9 bases are shared with TRBD1. The V gene end was trimmed by 6 bases and the J gene end by 5 bases; junction bases not matched to a gene: 10. The CDR3 loop spans 15 amino acids. Here the CDR3 reads CASRPTGGGGTEAFF. The CDR3 nucleotides read TGTGCCAGCAGGCCAACAGGGGGCGGGGGGACTGAAGCTTTCTTT.

Here the CDR3 reads CAWSVGWDTRNTEAFF. As DNA, the CDR3 is TGTGCCTGGAGTGTAGGGTGGGATACGAGGAACACTGAAGCTTTCTTT. This chain connects TRBV30 to TRBJ1-1; D is uncertain. V was shortened by 0 bases and J by 1 base, with 15 bases between the two germline ends. Germline values: CDR1 GTSNPN, CDR2 SVGIG (reference sequence). The CDR3 length is 16 residues.

This chain connects TRBV27 to TRBJ2-2, with D unresolved. The V end was cut by 5 bases, the J end by 2 bases, with 6 bases between. The germline gives CDR1 MNHEY, CDR2 SMNVEV (reference sequence). The CDR3 runs 13 residues. The CDR3: CASSTRNTGELFF. The CDR3 nucleotides read TGTGCCAGCAGTACCAGAAACACCGGGGAGCTGTTTTTT.

This chain links TRBV5-5 with TRBJ1-1; TRBD1 matches at 7 bases. Trimming removed 3 bases from V and 9 bases from J; junction bases left unmatched: 8. Germline CDR1 reads SGHKS; CDR2 reads YYEKEE (reference sequence). This CDR3 is 13 amino acids long. The DNA for the CDR3 is TGTGCCAGCAGCTCAGGACAGGCTCTTCAAGCTTTCTTT. Its translation is CASSSGQALQAFF.

This clonotype was counted a few times. The V call is TRBV20-1, the J call TRBJ1-1; 8 nucleotides agree with TRBD1. V shed 7 bases, J shed 4 bases, and the junction held 5 bases outside the gene matches. Germline V lookup: CDR1 DFQATT, CDR2 SNEGSKA (reference sequence). The CDR3 runs 12 residues. CDR3 nucleotide sequence: TGCAGTGTTGTTACAGGGGGCACTGAAGCTTTCTTT. Residues: CSVVTGGTEAFF.

This clonotype was picked up a small number of times. J is TRBJ2-5 and V is TRBV6-5, with TRBD1 identical over 11 bases. CDR1 and CDR2 (germline): MNHEY, SVGAGI. There are 16 residues in the CDR3. Losses at the gene ends were 3 bases for V and 4 bases for J; bases not matched to a gene: 7. As DNA, the CDR3 is TGTGCCAGCAGTTATTACCGGGACAGGGGGAGAGAGACCCAGTACTTC. Amino acids: CASSYYRDRGRETQYF.

This clonotype was observed a handful of times. The rearrangement joins TRBV30 to TRBJ1-6, with TRBD1 as a possible D gene (6 bases). CDR1 and CDR2 from the germline V gene are GTSNPN and SVGIG (reference sequence). Trimming took off 0 bases at V and 7 bases at J, with 13 bases between the two ends. This CDR3 has 15 residues. CDR3: CAWSVPTGINSPLHF. The DNA for the CDR3 is TGTGCCTGGAGTGTACCCACAGGGATCAATTCACCCCTCCACTTT.